This T cell receptor beta chain was retrieved from a study of T cell responses to AZD1222 COVID-19 vaccine. This clone has only one observation. The antigen is not known. This CDR3 contains 15 residues. J lost 4 bases, V lost 0 bases, and 4 bases had no gene match. CDR1 LGHNA and CDR2 YSLEER come from the germline V gene. Sequenced by immunoSEQ multiplex PCR; TCRdb stores in-frame clones only, minus some. The sample includes around 120,000 clones, 80% to 95% of them seen just once. Whole-study findings and limits: The donors showed a predominance of white British ancestry and of females, with possible underestimation of clonal diversity.

The clonotype was recovered from an adult in good health. The source was peripheral blood, collected on day 0 of AZD1222 vaccination. This chain uses TRBV4-3 with TRBJ2-7, with 9 positions matching TRBD2. DNA for the CDR3: TGCGCCAGCAGCCAAGATGAGGCGGGGGGGTACGAGCAGTACTTC. Amino acids: CASSQDEAGGYEQYF.